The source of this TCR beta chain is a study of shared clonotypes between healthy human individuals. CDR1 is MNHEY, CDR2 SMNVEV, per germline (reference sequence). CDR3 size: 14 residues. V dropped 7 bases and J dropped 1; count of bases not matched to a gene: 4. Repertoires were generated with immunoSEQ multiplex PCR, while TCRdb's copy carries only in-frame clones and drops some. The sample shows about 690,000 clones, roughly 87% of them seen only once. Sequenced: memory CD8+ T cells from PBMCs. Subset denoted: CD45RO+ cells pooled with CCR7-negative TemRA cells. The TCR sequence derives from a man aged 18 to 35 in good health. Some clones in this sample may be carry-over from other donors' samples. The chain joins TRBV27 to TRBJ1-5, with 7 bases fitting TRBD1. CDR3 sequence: CASKDRASNQPQHF. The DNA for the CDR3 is TGTGCCAGCAAAGACAGGGCCAGCAATCAGCCCCAGCATTTT.